This T cell receptor (beta chain) was captured in a study of cytomegalovirus exposure and HLA in healthy donors. Both 60 Vbeta primers and 13 Jbeta primers went into the PCR. Assay: immunoSEQ multiplex PCR; the TCRdb copy retains only in-frame clones and omits some. The table records approximately 81,000 clones, about 70% of them present only once. Worth noting for this clone: Within the sample, other DNA sequences also encode this same CDR3.

Trimming removed 0 bases at V and 2 bases at J, with 6 bases between. The V gene's germline CDR1 is SGHRS and CDR2 YFSETQ. The CDR3 has 14 residues. The chain joins TRBV5-1 to TRBJ1-5, with a weak D call TRBD1 (6 bases). This receptor was taken from a woman aged 50 to 60 in good health and CMV-seropositive. The sample was PBMCs. CDR3 in DNA: TGCGCCAGCAGCTTGGCAGGGGGCAATCAGCCCCAGCATTTT. This codes for CASSLAGGNQPQHF.